The clone carrying this TCR beta chain was found once. Its specificity is not known. The J segment lost 3 bases and the V segment lost 5 bases, leaving 4 bases of the junction unmatched. Looked up from germline, CDR1 is SGHVS and CDR2 is FNYEAQ. The length of the CDR3 is 14 residues. Both 60 Vbeta primers and 13 Jbeta primers went into the PCR. The protocol was immunoSEQ multiplex PCR, while the TCRdb copy is restricted to in-frame clones and leaves out a portion. Among 110,000 to 150,000 clones listed, approximately 78% were seen once. This entry comes from a study of cytomegalovirus exposure and HLA in healthy donors. General study findings and limits: Later analysis identified a missense DCLRE1C variant that was linked to TCR beta V- and J-gene trimming. Testing in vitro showed a few CMV-associated chains specific for CMV antigens. Presence/absence analysis assumed near-uniform sequencing depth across donors. Associated with cytomegalovirus, according to the listing, were around 170 TCR beta chains.

This receptor was identified in a woman in her late teens or twenties in good health and CMV-seropositive. Sequences were obtained from PBMCs. The genes are TRBV7-6 and TRBJ2-5; 9 positions agree with TRBD2. The CDR3 nucleotides read TGTGCCAGCAGCCCATCTAGCGGGGAAGAGACCCAGTACTTC. Translating gives CASSPSSGEETQYF.